Shown below are 3 T cell receptor beta chains from a single sample sequenced in a study of CD4 T cells in relation to SARS-CoV-2 and coronaviruses. No antigen is known for these receptors. The method was immunoSEQ multiplex PCR; TCRdb's version includes in-frame clones alone and lacks a portion of them. Among about 34,000 clones listed, around three quarters were seen once. Sequencing was performed on memory CD4+ T cells from PBMCs, cultured in vitro. All receptors derive from an adult with COVID-19.

The CDR3 is CASSTHRDSNQPQHF. CDR3 sequence (DNA): TGTGCCAGCAGTACGCACCGGGACTCCAATCAGCCCCAGCATTTT. The chain combines TRBV28 with TRBJ1-5, with D tentatively TRBD1 (5 bases). The CDR3 has 15 amino acids. Per germline, CDR1 MDHEN and CDR2 SYDVKM. Deletions cut 5 bases from V and 3 bases from J, with 14 bases between.

The V call is TRBV19, the J call TRBJ2-7; the D gene is possibly TRBD1 (6 bases). CDR3 size: 12 residues. V was shortened by 0 bases and J by 8 bases, with 8 bases between the two germline ends. Germline assignment: CDR1 LNHDA and CDR2 SQIVND (reference sequence). The CDR3 reads CASSIDGQKQYF. The DNA for the CDR3 is TGTGCCAGTAGTATAGATGGACAGAAGCAGTACTTC.

The chain has TRBV10-1 and TRBJ2-7; TRBD1 matches at 9 bases. The J segment lost 2 bases and the V segment lost 6 bases, leaving 5 bases of the junction unmatched. Germline assignment: CDR1 WNHNN and CDR2 SYGVQD (reference sequence). The CDR3 is 14 residues long. As DNA, the CDR3 is TGCGCCAGCAGCCCGGGACAGGGTACCTACGAGCAGTACTTC. This codes for CASSPGQGTYEQYF.